These T cell receptor beta chains were read from a single sample in a study of T cell clonotyping in hematopoietic cell transplantation. Profiled with immunoSEQ multiplex PCR; TCRdb holds only in-frame clones, not every one. The sample lists 15,000 or so clones; just under 85% were seen once. Sequencing used PBMCs, obtained 100 days after allogeneic stem cell transplant. These receptors came from a female patient aged 40 to 50 who had an allogeneic stem cell transplant from a related donor, so T cells may come from the graft donor. Some clones in this sample may be carry-over from other donors' samples. CDR3s include the opening cysteine and the closing phenylalanine or tryptophan. The order of the fields is V gene, clone size, CDR3 length, D gene, J gene, CDR3 DNA, CDR3 protein. D genes are given only for firm matches. Only part of the rows carry a size: once, few, many, or a class if the clone is expanded.

V gene: TRBV28
clone size: NA
CDR3 length: 15
D gene: NA
J gene: TRBJ2-5
CDR3 DNA: TGTGCCAGCAGTCCCCCCAGTGAGGGTGGAGAGACCCAGTACTTC
CDR3 protein: CASSPPSEGGETQYF

V gene: TRBV19
clone size: NA
CDR3 length: 13
D gene: NA
J gene: TRBJ1-2
CDR3 DNA: TGTGCCAGTAGTATATCCCTGGTCTATGGCTACACCTTC
CDR3 protein: CASSISLVYGYTF

V gene: TRBV2
clone size: NA
CDR3 length: 15
D gene: NA
J gene: TRBJ2-4
CDR3 DNA: TGTGCCAGCAGAGAACTAGGGCTAGACAAAAACATTCAGTACTTC
CDR3 protein: CASRELGLDKNIQYF

V gene: TRBV30
clone size: NA
CDR3 length: 11
D gene: NA
J gene: TRBJ1-1
CDR3 DNA: TGTGCCTGGAGTGTACTCGCTGAAGCTTTCTTT
CDR3 protein: CAWSVLAEAFF

V gene: TRBV10-3
clone size: NA
CDR3 length: 12
D gene: NA
J gene: TRBJ2-7
CDR3 DNA: TGTGCCATCAGTGAGTTGGAATACGAGCAGTACTTC
CDR3 protein: CAISELEYEQYF

V gene: TRBV23-1
clone size: NA
CDR3 length: 18
D gene: TRBD1
J gene: TRBJ1-3
CDR3 DNA: TGCGCCAGCAGTCAACCAGGGGGAGGCTTTAGCTCTGGAAACACCATATATTTT
CDR3 protein: CASSQPGGGFSSGNTIYF

V gene: TRBV7-2
clone size: NA
CDR3 length: 15
D gene: TRBD1
J gene: TRBJ1-2
CDR3 DNA: TGTGCCAGCAGCTGGGGGGGACAGACGATCTATGGCTACACCTTC
CDR3 protein: CASSWGGQTIYGYTF

V gene: TRBV30
clone size: few
CDR3 length: 15
D gene: NA
J gene: TRBJ1-2
CDR3 DNA: TGTGCCTGGAGTCTCCCCCCACAGGGAGGGTTTGGCTACACCTTC
CDR3 protein: CAWSLPPQGGFGYTF

V gene: TRBV28
clone size: NA
CDR3 length: 14
D gene: NA
J gene: TRBJ1-2
CDR3 DNA: TGTGCCAGCAGTATGGGACGGCAGACGGGTGGCTACACCTTC
CDR3 protein: CASSMGRQTGGYTF

V gene: TRBV4-3
clone size: NA
CDR3 length: 14
D gene: NA
J gene: TRBJ1-2
CDR3 DNA: TGCGCCAGCAGCCAAGGGTCAGTCAGCTATGGCTACACCTTC
CDR3 protein: CASSQGSVSYGYTF

V gene: TRBV27
clone size: NA
CDR3 length: 13
D gene: NA
J gene: TRBJ2-5
CDR3 DNA: TGTGCCAGCAGTCCAGAGGGAGCGGAGACCCAGTACTTC
CDR3 protein: CASSPEGAETQYF

V gene: TRBV6-1
clone size: NA
CDR3 length: 15
D gene: NA
J gene: TRBJ1-5
CDR3 DNA: TGTGCCAGCAGTGAAGAATGGGGAATCGGTCAGCCCCAGCATTTT
CDR3 protein: CASSEEWGIGQPQHF

V gene: TRBV2
clone size: NA
CDR3 length: 14
D gene: TRBD1
J gene: TRBJ1-4
CDR3 DNA: TGTGCCAGCCGTCGGACAGGGGGCAACGAAAAACTGTTTTTT
CDR3 protein: CASRRTGGNEKLFF

V gene: TRBV7-9
clone size: NA
CDR3 length: 12
D gene: NA
J gene: TRBJ2-3
CDR3 DNA: TGTGCCAGCAGCTTAGGTACAGATACGCAGTATTTT
CDR3 protein: CASSLGTDTQYF

V gene: TRBV28
clone size: NA
CDR3 length: 13
D gene: NA
J gene: TRBJ1-2
CDR3 DNA: TGTGCCAGCAGTTTCTCAGGGACGCGTGGCTACACCTTC
CDR3 protein: CASSFSGTRGYTF

V gene: TRBV4-2
clone size: NA
CDR3 length: 16
D gene: NA
J gene: TRBJ2-7
CDR3 DNA: TGTGCCAGCAGCCCCCCCCGGGCGAGCCCTTCCTACGAGCAGTACTTC
CDR3 protein: CASSPPRASPSYEQYF

V gene: TRBV6-5
clone size: NA
CDR3 length: 15
D gene: NA
J gene: TRBJ1-5
CDR3 DNA: TGTGCCAGCAGCCAACACGGGGGACGCTACCAGCCCCAGCATTTT
CDR3 protein: CASSQHGGRYQPQHF

V gene: TRBV2
clone size: medium-sized
CDR3 length: 16
D gene: NA
J gene: TRBJ1-5
CDR3 DNA: TGTGCCAGCAGTCCTCACCCTGGGGATAGCAATCAGCCCCAGCATTTT
CDR3 protein: CASSPHPGDSNQPQHF

V gene: TRBV20-1
clone size: NA
CDR3 length: 11
D gene: NA
J gene: TRBJ1-1
CDR3 DNA: TGCAGTGCTAGAGGTCCGACTGAAGCTTTCTTT
CDR3 protein: CSARGPTEAFF

V gene: TRBV7-8
clone size: NA
CDR3 length: 14
D gene: NA
J gene: TRBJ2-7
CDR3 DNA: TGTGCCACAGCTTGGGGGTGGGAATCCTACGAGCAGTACTTC
CDR3 protein: CATAWGWESYEQYF

V gene: TRBV29-1
clone size: NA
CDR3 length: 12
D gene: NA
J gene: TRBJ1-2
CDR3 DNA: TGCAGCGTTGAGCGGAAGGGCTATGGCTACACCTTC
CDR3 protein: CSVERKGYGYTF

V gene: TRBV27
clone size: NA
CDR3 length: 12
D gene: NA
J gene: TRBJ1-1
CDR3 DNA: TGTGCCAGCAGTTTTTTAGGGGATGAAGCTTTCTTT
CDR3 protein: CASSFLGDEAFF

V gene: TRBV7-6
clone size: once
CDR3 length: 16
D gene: NA
J gene: TRBJ2-1
CDR3 DNA: TGTGCCAGCAGCTTAGGATTCGGGGAAGTGCGGGGTGAGCAGTTCTTC
CDR3 protein: CASSLGFGEVRGEQFF

V gene: TRBV30
clone size: NA
CDR3 length: 11
D gene: NA
J gene: TRBJ2-1
CDR3 DNA: TGTGCCTGGAGCCCGAACAGTGAGCAGTTCTTC
CDR3 protein: CAWSPNSEQFF

V gene: TRBV7-7
clone size: once
CDR3 length: 16
D gene: TRBD2
J gene: TRBJ2-3
CDR3 DNA: TGTGCCAGCAGCTTAGCGAGCGGGGGGAGCACAGATACGCAGTATTTT
CDR3 protein: CASSLASGGSTDTQYF

V gene: TRBV11-2
clone size: few
CDR3 length: 15
D gene: TRBD2
J gene: TRBJ2-7
CDR3 DNA: TGTGCCAGCAGCTTAGAGGCTAGCGGGTCCTACGAGCAGTACTTC
CDR3 protein: CASSLEASGSYEQYF

V gene: TRBV5-5
clone size: NA
CDR3 length: 15
D gene: NA
J gene: TRBJ2-7
CDR3 DNA: TGTGCCAGCAGCCTTCGACCCCCCCGGACCTACGAGCAGTACTTC
CDR3 protein: CASSLRPPRTYEQYF

V gene: TRBV2
clone size: NA
CDR3 length: 11
D gene: NA
J gene: TRBJ1-1
CDR3 DNA: TGTGCCAGCGACCAGAACACTGAAGCTTTCTTT
CDR3 protein: CASDQNTEAFF

V gene: TRBV7-8
clone size: NA
CDR3 length: 15
D gene: TRBD1
J gene: TRBJ1-2
CDR3 DNA: TGTGCCAGCAGCGTCGCCGGGACAGGAGATTATGGCTACACCTTC
CDR3 protein: CASSVAGTGDYGYTF

V gene: TRBV4-1
clone size: NA
CDR3 length: 14
D gene: NA
J gene: TRBJ2-7
CDR3 DNA: TGCGCCAGCAGCCAGCAACAGGGTCCCTACGAGCAGTACTTC
CDR3 protein: CASSQQQGPYEQYF

V gene: TRBV2
clone size: NA
CDR3 length: 13
D gene: NA
J gene: TRBJ2-7
CDR3 DNA: TGTGCCAGCAGTCTAGATCTGGGGGGCGAGCAGTACTTC
CDR3 protein: CASSLDLGGEQYF